Sequencing of this TCR beta chain was carried out in a study of blood T cells in healthy people across ages. Study results and caveats: Any conclusive comparison of naive versus antigen-experienced cells was prevented by using unsorted PBMCs.

Together with a sample-barcoded 5' primer, a J-beta primer mix was included in a second PCR lasting about 7 to 11 cycles. MiXCR, run by TCRdb on the 5' RACE reads, gives a single entry per CDR3 protein. Here the sample spans approximately 1.5 million distinct CDR3 sequences, roughly 32% being singletons. CDR3 length: 15 amino acids. Looked up from germline, CDR1 is MNHEY and CDR2 is SVGEGT. On this clonotype: Its target is not known. Germline and junction disagree at one end, which may indicate a read error.

The specimen was blood. The chain uses TRBV6-2 or TRBV6-3 and TRBJ2-1, with 12 bases lining up with TRBD2. This TCR was recovered from a woman aged 25 to 39 in good health. This CDR3 reads CAGSRLAGDTNEQFF. The CDR3 DNA sequence: TGTGCCGGCAGCCGACTAGCGGGGGATACCAATGAGCAGTTCTTC.